The entry below gives a single TCR beta chain sequence along with its context. This entry comes from a study of control samples from healthy donors and cancer patients. V was shortened by 2 bases and J by 2 bases, with 8 bases between the two germline ends. The V gene's germline CDR1 is GTSNPN and CDR2 SVGIG (reference sequence). This CDR3 contains 13 residues. Produced via immunoSEQ multiplex PCR; TCRdb's table is partial and in-frame only. This table holds approximately 150,000 clones, approximately 92% found once. The material sequenced was blood. The V and J genes are TRBV30 and TRBJ2-3; TRBD2 is a possible D gene (6 bases). The TCR was taken from a man in his thirties or forties in good health. CDR3 sequence: CAWSRGTTDTQYF. The CDR3 DNA sequence: TGTGCCTGGAGTCGGGGGACCACAGATACGCAGTATTTT.